The source of this T cell receptor (beta chain) is a study of cytomegalovirus exposure and HLA in healthy donors. Whole-study results and caveats: Prior analysis indicated that the majority of TCR beta V segments exhibited productivity approximately 90% or approximately 30% of the time. For TCR beta chains, V- and J-gene trimming was later linked to a missense DCLRE1C variant. Reports described diagnosis of cytomegalovirus status by the classifier as highly specific and sensitive.

Trimming took off 3 bases at V and 2 bases at J, with 10 bases between the two ends. The CDR3 contains 14 residues. CDR1 is SGHRS, CDR2 YFSETQ, per germline. The PCR had 60 Vbeta and 13 Jbeta primers. Sequenced by immunoSEQ multiplex PCR; TCRdb stores in-frame clones only, minus some. The sample lists 120,000 to 150,000 clones; roughly 80% were seen once. With regard to this clone: Its specificity is unknown.

The origin of this receptor is a female donor in good health and CMV-seronegative. The chain uses TRBV5-1 and TRBJ2-3; possibly TRBD2 for D (5 bases). The source material was PBMCs. The CDR3 spells CASSSGDLTDTQYF. The CDR3 nucleotides are TGCGCCAGCAGCTCCGGGGATCTCACAGATACGCAGTATTTT.